The present entry profiles one T cell receptor (beta chain) with its context. This CDR3 spans 11 amino acids. Germline lookup yields CDR1 DFQATT and CDR2 SNEGSKA (reference sequence). Trimming took off 6 bases at V and 9 bases at J, with 12 bases between the two ends. This record belongs to a study of T cell repertoires in cytomegalovirus infection. One entry per CDR3 protein, called by TCRdb with MiXCR from the reads. In the table there are some 680,000 distinct CDR3 sequences, 35% to 45% of which are singletons. Sequencing input: PBMCs. This chain joins TRBV20-1 and TRBJ2-1, with D tentatively TRBD1 (6 bases). This sequence was found in a human donor in good health (CMV status not recorded). Some clones in this sample may be carry-over from other donors' samples. The CDR3 protein is CSAKLGGEQFF. DNA of the CDR3: TGCAGTGCCAAACTAGGGGGTGAGCAGTTCTTC.